One sample yielded the 25 T cell receptor beta chains listed below, sequenced in a study of cytomegalovirus exposure and HLA in healthy donors. Some clones are missing from TCRdb's copy, which holds only in-frame ones; the method was immunoSEQ multiplex PCR. The table has about 270,000 clones, 80% to 90% seen once; the top ten hold roughly 1%. The sample taken for sequencing was PBMCs. These receptors all come from a woman younger than 30 in good health and CMV-seronegative.

This chain joins TRBV10-2 and TRBJ1-2; TRBD1 matches 12 bases. In germline, CDR1 is WSHSY, CDR2 SAAADI. V gave up 6 bases and J gave up 4 bases; unmatched junction bases: 6. The CDR3 covers 15 residues. In DNA form, the CDR3 reads TGCGCCAGCAGCACGGGACAGGGGGCGATCTATGGCTACACCTTC. Translated, it gives CASSTGQGAIYGYTF.

The genes are TRBV4-3 and TRBJ1-6; 9 bases line up with TRBD1. The ends lost 0 bases at V and 7 bases at J; junction bases unmatched: 10. Germline CDR1 and CDR2: LGHNA and YSLEER. This CDR3 region has 18 residues. CDR3 sequence: CASSQDGPQGAKNSPLHF. For the CDR3, the DNA is TGCGCCAGCAGCCAAGATGGCCCACAGGGGGCGAAAAATTCACCCCTCCACTTT.

V and J are TRBV7-6 and TRBJ2-2; 12 nucleotides match TRBD2. The J segment lost 5 bases and the V segment lost 2 bases, leaving 9 bases of the junction unmatched. Per the germline V gene, CDR1 is SGHVS and CDR2 is FNYEAQ. This CDR3 spans 18 amino acids. CDR3 residues: CASSLLTSGGPNTGELFF. CDR3 DNA: TGTGCCAGCAGCTTACTCACTAGCGGGGGGCCAAATACCGGGGAGCTGTTTTTT.

This chain joins TRBV5-4 and TRBJ1-2; TRBD1 agrees at 8 bases. Germline V gives CDR1 SGHNT, CDR2 YYREEE (reference sequence). The V and J ends lost 3 bases and 7 bases, in that order; junction bases with no gene match: 8. CDR3 length: 14 amino acids. CDR3 residues: CASSSIQGGGGYTF. CDR3 DNA: TGTGCCAGCAGCTCGATACAGGGGGGAGGTGGCTACACCTTC. Full variable domain (rest looked up from reference TRBV5-4 and TRBJ1-2): ETGVTQSPTHLIKTRGQQVTLRCSSQSGHNTVSWYQQALGQGPQFIFQYYREEENGRGNFPPRFSGLQFPNYSSELNVNALELDDSALYLCASSSIQGGGGYTFGSGTRLTVV.

The J gene is TRBJ2-7, the V gene TRBV2, with TRBD1 identical over 8 bases. CDR3 length: 13 amino acids. The germline V gene encodes CDR1 SNHLY and CDR2 FYNNEI. Trimming at V came to 10 bases and at J to 3 bases, leaving 8 bases not matched to a gene. The CDR3 nucleotides are TGTGCCATTAGAGGGACAGGTATCTACGAGCAGTACTTC. It codes for CAIRGTGIYEQYF. The whole variable domain, filled in from reference TRBV2 and TRBJ2-7, reads EPEVTQTPSHQVTQMGQEVILRCVPISNHLYFYWYRQILGQKVEFLVSFYNNEISEKSEIFDDQFSVERPDGSNFTLKIRSTKLEDSAMYFCAIRGTGIYEQYFGPGTRLTVT.

The J gene is TRBJ2-7, the V gene TRBV19, with a possible D match to TRBD1 (6 bases). Germline CDR1 is LNHDA and CDR2 is SQIVND (reference sequence). This CDR3 contains 11 residues. Deletions cut 6 bases from V and 4 bases from J, with 7 bases between. The DNA for the CDR3 is TGTGCCAGTAGCACAGGGTACGAGCAGTACTTC. This translates into CASSTGYEQYF.

The rearrangement links TRBV11-3 to TRBJ2-3; 14 nucleotides align to TRBD2. CDR1 is SGHNT and CDR2 is YENEEA in the germline V gene. The V and J ends lost 1 base and 0 bases, in that order; junction bases with no gene match: 6. CDR3 size: 19 residues. The CDR3 spells CASSLGGLAGDTSTDTQYF. The DNA for the CDR3 is TGTGCCAGCAGCTTAGGGGGACTAGCGGGGGACACTAGCACAGATACGCAGTATTTT.

The rearrangement links TRBV30 to TRBJ2-1, with TRBD1 as a possible D gene (6 bases). Germline CDR1 and CDR2: GTSNPN and SVGIG (reference sequence). The V end was cut by 5 bases, the J end by 1 base, with 9 bases between. CDR3 length equals 13 residues. The CDR3 region is CAWGRGSYNEQFF. CDR3 DNA: TGTGCCTGGGGAAGGGGGTCCTACAATGAGCAGTTCTTC.

This clone has at least ten counts. The gene calls are TRBV5-4 and TRBJ1-4; D not resolved. V dropped 4 bases and J dropped 8 bases, with 15 bases sitting between them. The CDR3 spans 14 residues. CDR1 and CDR2 from the germline V gene are SGHNT and YYREEE (reference sequence). The CDR3 loop reads CASSQGGLKEKLFF. The CDR3 DNA reads as TGTGCCAGCAGCCAAGGCGGGTTAAAGGAAAAACTGTTTTTT.

This clone was seen a few times. The chain joins TRBV5-1 to TRBJ1-1, with D possibly being TRBD1 (6 bases). This CDR3 has 16 residues. CDR1 is SGHRS, CDR2 YFSETQ, per germline. V was pared by 5 bases and J by 1 base, with 18 bases between. DNA for the CDR3: TGCGCCAGCAGACCGACAGGACTTCAAAAGAACACTGAAGCTTTCTTT. Protein sequence: CASRPTGLQKNTEAFF.

This clone was seen once. The V and J genes are TRBV28 and TRBJ1-1, with a weak D call TRBD1 (5 bases). In germline, CDR1 is MDHEN, CDR2 SYDVKM. Between the trimmed V and J ends, which lost 6 bases and 3 bases, there was a span of 11 bases. The CDR3 length is 13 residues. The CDR3 DNA reads TGTGCCAGCAGCAATGGACACCACACTGAAGCTTTCTTT. Protein sequence: CASSNGHHTEAFF.

The J gene is TRBJ1-5, the V gene TRBV30; D possibly corresponds to TRBD1 (5 bases). Trimming pared 4 bases from V and 7 bases from J, leaving 23 bases between. The CDR3 sequence is 16 residues long. In germline, CDR1 is GTSNPN, CDR2 SVGIG (reference sequence). CDR3 in amino acids: CAWTEPGPGHLQPQHF. The DNA for the CDR3 is TGTGCCTGGACGGAACCGGGCCCAGGGCATTTGCAGCCCCAGCATTTT.

V is TRBV30 and J is TRBJ1-2, with 9 bases aligning to TRBD1. Germline CDR1 reads GTSNPN; CDR2 reads SVGIG (reference sequence). V shed 1 base, J shed 7 bases, and the junction held 4 bases outside the gene matches. The CDR3 totals 13 residues. The CDR3 coding sequence is TGTGCCTGGAGTGCGGGACAGGGCAGTGGCTACACCTTC. Encoded protein: CAWSAGQGSGYTF.

This CDR3 is CASSPGTETNEKLFF. The CDR3 region has the DNA TGTGCCAGCAGTCCCGGGACAGAAACTAATGAAAAACTGTTTTTT. The rearrangement uses TRBV6-6 and TRBJ1-4; 7 bases are a match to TRBD1. This CDR3 has 15 amino acids. V lost 5 bases, J lost 1 base, and 4 bases stayed unmatched. CDR1 is MNHNY and CDR2 is SVGAGI in the germline V gene (reference sequence).

In this sample, this clone turned up once. The chain combines TRBV7-8 with TRBJ1-1, with a tentative D call TRBD1 (6 bases). V was clipped by 3 bases and J by 1 base, with 6 bases between them. CDR1 and CDR2 (germline): SGHVS, FQNEAQ. The CDR3 consists of 13 residues. DNA of the CDR3: TGTGCCAGCAGCTTCAGGGGGAACACTGAAGCTTTCTTT. It yields the protein CASSFRGNTEAFF.

This clone was picked up a small number of times. A junction boundary mismatches the germline segment, possibly from a read error. V usage is TRBV19 and J usage is TRBJ1-6; D uncertain. Germline lookup yields CDR1 LNHDA and CDR2 SQIVND (reference sequence). The CDR3 extends over 15 amino acids. The CDR3 region is CASSMARLDNSPLHF. CDR3 sequence (DNA): TGTGCCAGTAGTATGGCCAGACTCGATAATTCGCCCCTCCACTTT.

The rearrangement joins TRBV6-5 to TRBJ2-3; D possibly corresponds to TRBD2 (6 bases). The CDR3 extends over 14 amino acids. The germline V gene encodes CDR1 MNHEY and CDR2 SVGAGI. Trimming shortened V by 5 bases and J by 2 bases, and 11 bases separated the two germline ends. The DNA for the CDR3 is TGTGCCAGCAGTACTAGCCTATTCACAGATACGCAGTATTTT. This encodes CASSTSLFTDTQYF.

The chain joins TRBV27 to TRBJ2-3; TRBD2 matches at 14 bases. CDR1 MNHEY and CDR2 SMNVEV come from the germline V gene (reference sequence). The CDR3 spans 16 residues. J lost 7 bases, V lost 5 bases, and 8 bases had no gene match. CDR3 loop: CASSLLGLAGVNTQYF. Written as DNA, the CDR3 is TGTGCCAGCAGTCTCCTGGGACTAGCGGGAGTAAATACGCAGTATTTT.

The genes are TRBV19 and TRBJ2-1, with 13 bases identical to TRBD2. Looked up from germline, CDR1 is LNHDA and CDR2 is SQIVND (reference sequence). The V and J ends lost 6 bases and 4 bases, in that order; junction bases with no gene match: 3. The CDR3 is 15 residues long. The CDR3 protein is CASSLTSGGYNEQFF. The CDR3 DNA follows: TGTGCCAGTAGCTTGACTAGCGGGGGGTACAATGAGCAGTTCTTC.

This chain joins TRBV6-5 and TRBJ2-7, with 10 nucleotides matching TRBD1. CDR3 size: 14 residues. The V segment lost 5 bases and the J segment 4 bases; nucleotides outside the gene matches: 5. Per the germline V gene, CDR1 is MNHEY and CDR2 is SVGAGI. CDR3 region: CASSVDRGYYEQYF. CDR3 DNA: TGTGCCAGCAGTGTGGACAGGGGGTATTACGAGCAGTACTTC.

The V and J genes are TRBV30 and TRBJ1-2; D call uncertain. This CDR3 contains 14 residues. From germline, CDR1 is GTSNPN and CDR2 SVGIG (reference sequence). V was pared by 7 bases and J by 5 bases, with 20 bases between. The CDR3 spells CAFLHPRDYYGYTF. As DNA, the CDR3 is TGTGCCTTCCTCCACCCCCGGGATTATTATGGCTACACCTTC.

The chain uses TRBV27 and TRBJ1-2; weak D call: TRBD1 (6 bases). The germline V gene has CDR1 MNHEY and CDR2 SMNVEV (reference sequence). The CDR3 runs 14 residues. Trimming took 6 bases from V and 1 from J, leaving 12 bases between them. CDR3 residues: CASSPNRVNYGYTF. The CDR3 region has the DNA TGTGCCAGCAGCCCCAACAGGGTTAACTATGGCTACACCTTC.

This chain connects TRBV4-1 to TRBJ1-1, with 7 nucleotides matching TRBD1. CDR3 length equals 15 residues. The trim removed 0 bases at V and 1 base at J, leaving 2 bases unmatched. CDR1 and CDR2 from the germline V gene are MGHRA and YSYEKL. This CDR3 is CASSQDDRENTEAFF. DNA for the CDR3: TGCGCCAGCAGCCAAGACGACAGGGAGAACACTGAAGCTTTCTTT.

This clone was counted once. J is TRBJ1-5 and V is TRBV6-1; the match to TRBD1 covers 7 bases. This CDR3 has 15 amino acids. Germline V lookup: CDR1 MNHNS, CDR2 SASEGT. Losses at the gene ends were 6 bases for V and 5 bases for J; bases not matched to a gene: 10. The CDR3 DNA reads TGTGCCAGCAGACAAATGGGTCAGGGGGATCAGCCCCAGCATTTT. Translated, it gives CASRQMGQGDQPQHF.

This clone was detected once. V is TRBV11-2 and J is TRBJ2-7; 8 bases map to TRBD1. The germline CDR1 and CDR2 sequences are SGHAT and FQNNGV. The CDR3 has 15 amino acids. V lost 5 bases, J lost 0 bases, and 6 bases stayed unmatched. The CDR3 bases are TGTGCCAGCAGCCGGGCCGGGACAGGCTCCTACGAGCAGTACTTC. This gives the protein CASSRAGTGSYEQYF. Variable domain in full (rest from reference TRBV11-2 and TRBJ2-7): EAGVAQSPRYKIIEKRQSVAFWCNPISGHATLYWYQQILGQGPKLLIQFQNNGVVDDSQLPKDRFSAERLKGVDSTLKIQPAKLEDSAVYLCASSRAGTGSYEQYFGPGTRLTVT.